This TCR beta chain is from a study of identical twins. Study-level points and caveats: Model-predicted out-of-frame TCR alpha sharing fell below observed values in monozygotic twins.

This clonotype has just a few counts. Its antigen is as yet unknown. Addition of a universal primer site occurred through template switching, and cDNA carried unique molecular identifiers. TCRdb re-analysed the 5' RACE reads in MiXCR, keeping a single row per CDR3 protein. The data hold roughly 240,000 distinct CDR3 sequences, with 7% observed a single time. The V end lost 5 bases, the J end lost 5 bases, and 12 bases lay between the germline ends. The germline gives CDR1 SGHAT, CDR2 FQNNGV. This CDR3 has 13 amino acids. This same sample was also part of a study on yellow fever vaccine responses in identical twins. That work contributes: Twins reportedly mounted vaccine T cell responses that seemed partly convergent, partly personalized.

The rearrangement uses TRBV11-2 and TRBJ2-5; D might be TRBD2 (6 bases). The clonotype originates from a woman between 18 and 29 years old in good health. The source material was memory (CD45RO+) T cells sorted from blood. CDR3 sequence reads: CASSAGRLETQYF. CDR3 coding DNA: TGTGCCAGCAGCGCAGGGAGGCTGGAGACCCAGTACTTC.